The 18 T cell receptor beta chains below come from one sample, sequenced in a study of blood T cell repertoires in COVID-19. Generated by immunoSEQ multiplex PCR, the TCRdb table keeps only in-frame clones and is missing some. The sample lists about 39,000 clones, over 85% occurring once. The source material was peripheral blood. The receptor source for this set is a human donor with active COVID-19. The donor label of this sample is uncertain.

V usage is TRBV5-1 and J usage is TRBJ2-2, with TRBD1 as a possible D gene (6 bases). Deletions cut 3 bases from V and 4 bases from J, with 13 bases between. The CDR3 runs to 15 residues. Per the germline V gene, CDR1 is SGHRS and CDR2 is YFSETQ. This CDR3 is CASSSPGVLTGELFF. The CDR3 region has the DNA TGCGCCAGCAGCTCCCCAGGGGTCCTCACCGGGGAGCTGTTTTTT. Full variable domain (outside the CDR3, taken from reference TRBV5-1 and TRBJ2-2): KAGVTQTPRYLIKTRGQQVTLSCSPISGHRSVSWYQQTPGQGLQFLFEYFSETQRNKGNFPGRFSGRQFSNSRSEMNVSTLELGDSALYLCASSSPGVLTGELFFGEGSRLTVL.

This chain uses TRBV7-6 with TRBJ2-2; a weak D match, TRBD1 (6 bases). Trimming removed 1 base at V and 5 bases at J, with 23 bases between. Germline-derived CDR1 and CDR2 are SGHVS and FNYEAQ. CDR3 length equals 19 residues. The CDR3 sequence: CASSLVDRRVTVGTGELFF. CDR3 DNA: TGTGCCAGCAGCTTAGTCGACAGGCGGGTCACAGTAGGGACCGGGGAGCTGTTTTTT.

The V and J genes are TRBV11-3 and TRBJ1-1, with D uncertain. V gave up 7 bases and J gave up 4 bases, with 16 bases separating them. CDR1 and CDR2 (germline): SGHNT, YENEEA. The CDR3 sequence is 14 residues long. The CDR3 region has the DNA TGTGCCAGCATCCGAACGGCGGGCGGCACTGAAGCTTTCTTT. It translates to CASIRTAGGTEAFF.

V is TRBV24-1 and J is TRBJ2-7; possibly TRBD1 for D (6 bases). This CDR3 region has 17 residues. V was clipped by 6 bases and J by 6 bases, with 26 bases between them. CDR1 is KGHDR and CDR2 is SFDVKD in the germline V gene. The chain's CDR3 is CATSKAETRGHATEQYF. The CDR3 bases are TGTGCCACCAGTAAGGCCGAGACGAGGGGACACGCCACCGAGCAGTACTTC.

The J gene is TRBJ2-7, the V gene TRBV7-6, with TRBD2 matching 8 bases. V was pared by 10 bases and J by 3 bases, with 8 bases of the junction left unmatched. Germline values: CDR1 SGHVS, CDR2 FNYEAQ. The length of the CDR3 is 13 residues. The CDR3 nucleotides are TGTGCCACCATGCCTGCGGGGGGCTACGAGCAGTACTTC. This encodes CATMPAGGYEQYF. The full variable domain, completed using reference TRBV7-6 and TRBJ2-7, is GAGVSQSPRYKVTKRGQDVALRCDPISGHVSLYWYRQALGQGPEFLTYFNYEAQQDKSGLPNDRFSAERPEGSISTLTIQRTEQRDSAMYRCATMPAGGYEQYFGPGTRLTVT.

The V call is TRBV5-8, the J call TRBJ2-5, with TRBD2 matching 7 bases. V lost 4 bases, J lost 2 bases, and 8 bases stayed unmatched. The CDR3 runs 15 residues. Germline CDR1 SGHTS, CDR2 YDEGEE. The CDR3 spells CASSPSGRVQETQYF. Written as DNA, the CDR3 is TGTGCCAGCAGCCCGAGTGGGAGGGTGCAAGAGACCCAGTACTTC.

The rearrangement uses TRBV18 and TRBJ2-1; TRBD2 agrees at 13 bases. Germline CDR1 reads KGHSH; CDR2 reads LQKENI. Losses at the gene ends were 5 bases for V and 8 bases for J; bases not matched to a gene: 9. This CDR3 is 16 amino acids long. CDR3 region: CASSSTLLAGGDEQFF. The CDR3 DNA reads TGTGCCAGCTCATCTACCTTACTAGCGGGAGGGGATGAGCAGTTCTTC.

The chain is built from TRBV2 and TRBJ2-3; 13 bases agree with TRBD2. The length of the CDR3 is 17 residues. Germline trimming cut 6 bases from V and 1 base from J; bases unmatched to any gene: 7. Germline loops: CDR1 SNHLY, CDR2 FYNNEI. CDR3 DNA sequence: TGTGCCAGCAGGCGGTGGACTAGCGGGAGTGGCACAGATACGCAGTATTTT. Protein product: CASRRWTSGSGTDTQYF.

The rearrangement uses TRBV7-9 and TRBJ2-5; D remains ambiguous. Trimming took 1 base from V and 0 from J, leaving 9 bases between them. The germline V gene has CDR1 SEHNR and CDR2 FQNEAQ (reference sequence). CDR3 size: 15 residues. CDR3 in amino acids: CASSLESRYQETQYF. In DNA, the CDR3 is TGTGCCAGCAGCTTAGAATCCAGGTACCAAGAGACCCAGTACTTC.

This chain connects TRBV6-2 or TRBV6-3 to TRBJ2-1, with D perhaps TRBD2 (6 bases). This CDR3 contains 13 residues. The germline V gene encodes CDR1 MNHEY and CDR2 SVGEGT. The V and J ends lost 5 bases and 4 bases respectively, with 9 bases between them. CDR3 region: CASSRGKYNEQFF. The CDR3 DNA sequence: TGTGCCAGCAGTCGCGGGAAATACAATGAGCAGTTCTTC.

The chain carries TRBV6-1 and TRBJ2-7, with a possible D match to TRBD1 (6 bases). V was pared by 2 bases and J by 4 bases, with 18 bases between. The CDR3 totals 16 residues. Germline V gene sequence: CDR1 MNHNS, CDR2 SASEGT. CDR3 nucleotide sequence: TGTGCCAGCAGTGAAACCGGGACAAGTGAGTTTTACGAGCAGTACTTC. It is translated as CASSETGTSEFYEQYF.

The V call is TRBV14, the J call TRBJ2-5, with a weak D call TRBD2 (6 bases). Germline CDR1 and CDR2: SGHDN and FVKESK. Trimming took off 3 bases at V and 1 base at J, with 12 bases between the two ends. The CDR3 loop spans 15 amino acids. In DNA, the CDR3 is TGTGCCAGCAGCCACTGGAGGAGGGGCCAAGAGACCCAGTACTTC. It encodes CASSHWRRGQETQYF.

This clone is a singleton in its sample. The chain joins TRBV7-2 to TRBJ1-1; D ambiguous. The V gene's germline CDR1 is SGHTA and CDR2 FQGNSA. The CDR3 sequence is 13 residues long. Trimming left V 1 base short and J 8 bases short, with 11 bases between. The CDR3 here is CASSLVRQMEAFF. Written as DNA, the CDR3 is TGTGCCAGCAGCTTAGTACGCCAGATGGAAGCTTTCTTT.

Here the CDR3 DNA reads TGTGCCAGCAGCCAATCCCCCTGGACAGGGGCGAACGAGCAGTACTTC. Encoded protein: CASSQSPWTGANEQYF. The rearrangement uses TRBV11-3 and TRBJ2-7, with 9 bases identical to TRBD1. The CDR3 runs to 16 residues. Per the germline V gene, CDR1 is SGHNT and CDR2 is YENEEA. Trimming removed 5 bases from V and 5 bases from J; junction bases left unmatched: 13.

This chain links TRBV19 with TRBJ2-1; a possible D gene is TRBD2 (6 bases). V gave up 5 bases and J gave up 6 bases, with 17 bases separating them. The CDR3 has 15 residues. From germline, CDR1 is LNHDA and CDR2 SQIVND (reference sequence). DNA for the CDR3: TGTGCCAGTAGTGGGGCGGGACCGTCGAGCAATGAGCAGTTCTTC. Translation: CASSGAGPSSNEQFF.

This clone appeared a single time. The CDR3 region is CASSLGRASTDTQYF. In DNA, the CDR3 is TGTGCCAGCAGCTTAGGTAGAGCTAGCACAGATACGCAGTATTTT. V is TRBV7-9 and J is TRBJ2-3; no firm D call. The germline gives CDR1 SEHNR, CDR2 FQNEAQ (reference sequence). Between the trimmed V and J ends, which lost 1 base and 0 bases, there was a span of 8 bases. CDR3 size: 15 residues.

J is TRBJ2-2 and V is TRBV28, with D hard to call. The CDR3 consists of 13 residues. In germline, CDR1 is MDHEN, CDR2 SYDVKM. Trimming pared 3 bases from V and 4 bases from J, leaving 6 bases between. The CDR3 here is CASSFVSTGELFF. The CDR3 bases are TGTGCCAGCAGTTTCGTGAGCACCGGGGAGCTGTTTTTT.

In its sample, this clone was seen once. The rearrangement links TRBV25-1 to TRBJ2-5, with TRBD1 matching over 10 bases. This CDR3 contains 15 residues. After removal of 5 bases from V and 4 bases from J, the junction contained 7 bases not matched to a gene. CDR1 MGHDK and CDR2 SYGVNS come from the germline V gene. The CDR3 is CASSTTGTGVETQYF. CDR3 in DNA: TGTGCCAGCAGTACTACCGGGACAGGGGTAGAGACCCAGTACTTC.